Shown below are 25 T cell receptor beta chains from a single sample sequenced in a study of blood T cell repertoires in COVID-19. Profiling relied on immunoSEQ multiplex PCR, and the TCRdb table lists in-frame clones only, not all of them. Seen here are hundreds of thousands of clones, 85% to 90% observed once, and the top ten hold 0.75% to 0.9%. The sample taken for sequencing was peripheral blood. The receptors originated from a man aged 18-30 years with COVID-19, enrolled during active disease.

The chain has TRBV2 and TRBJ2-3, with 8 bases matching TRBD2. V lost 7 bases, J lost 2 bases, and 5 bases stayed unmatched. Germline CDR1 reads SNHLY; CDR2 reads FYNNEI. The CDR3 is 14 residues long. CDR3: CASTGGRHTDTQYF. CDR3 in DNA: TGTGCCAGCACCGGCGGGAGGCACACAGATACGCAGTATTTT. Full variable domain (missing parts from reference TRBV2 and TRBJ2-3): EPEVTQTPSHQVTQMGQEVILRCVPISNHLYFYWYRQILGQKVEFLVSFYNNEISEKSEIFDDQFSVERPDGSNFTLKIRSTKLEDSAMYFCASTGGRHTDTQYFGPGTRLTVL.

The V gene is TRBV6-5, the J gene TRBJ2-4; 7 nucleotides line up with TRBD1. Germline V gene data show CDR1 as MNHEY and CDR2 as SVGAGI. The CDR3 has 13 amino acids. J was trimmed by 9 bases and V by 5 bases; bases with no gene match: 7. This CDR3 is CASSLEGQSIQYF. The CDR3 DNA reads TGTGCCAGCAGTCTTGAGGGACAGAGCATTCAGTACTTC.

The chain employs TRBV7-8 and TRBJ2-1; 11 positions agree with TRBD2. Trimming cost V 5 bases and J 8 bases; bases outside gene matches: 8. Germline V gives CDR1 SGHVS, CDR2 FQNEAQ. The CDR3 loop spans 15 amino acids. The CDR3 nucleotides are TGTGCCAGCAGCCCCAGACTAGCGGGACGGGATGAGCAGTTCTTC. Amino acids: CASSPRLAGRDEQFF.

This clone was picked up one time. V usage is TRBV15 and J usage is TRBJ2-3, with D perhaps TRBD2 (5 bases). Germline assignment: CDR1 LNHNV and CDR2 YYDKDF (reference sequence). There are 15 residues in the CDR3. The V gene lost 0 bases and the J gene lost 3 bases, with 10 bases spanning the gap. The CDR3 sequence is CATSRELRGTDTQYF. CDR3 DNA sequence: TGTGCCACCAGCAGAGAGTTGAGAGGGACAGATACGCAGTATTTT.

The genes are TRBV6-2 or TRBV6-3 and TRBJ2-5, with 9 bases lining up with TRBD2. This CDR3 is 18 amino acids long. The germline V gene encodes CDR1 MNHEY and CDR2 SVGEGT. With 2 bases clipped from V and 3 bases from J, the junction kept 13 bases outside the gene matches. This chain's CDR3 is CASSYHKTGTSYEETQYF. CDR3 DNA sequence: TGTGCCAGCAGTTACCATAAAACCGGGACTAGCTATGAAGAGACCCAGTACTTC.

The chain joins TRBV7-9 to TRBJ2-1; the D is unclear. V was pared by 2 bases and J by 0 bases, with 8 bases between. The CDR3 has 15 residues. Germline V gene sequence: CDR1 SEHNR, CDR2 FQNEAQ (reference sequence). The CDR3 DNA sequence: TGTGCCAGCAGCTTACGAAGGAGCTCCTACAATGAGCAGTTCTTC. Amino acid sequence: CASSLRRSSYNEQFF. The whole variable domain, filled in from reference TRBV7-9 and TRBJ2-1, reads DTGVSQNPRHKITKRGQNVTFRCDPISEHNRLYWYRQTLGQGPEFLTYFQNEAQLEKSRLLSDRFSAERPKGSFSTLEIQRTEQGDSAMYLCASSLRRSSYNEQFFGPGTRLTVL.

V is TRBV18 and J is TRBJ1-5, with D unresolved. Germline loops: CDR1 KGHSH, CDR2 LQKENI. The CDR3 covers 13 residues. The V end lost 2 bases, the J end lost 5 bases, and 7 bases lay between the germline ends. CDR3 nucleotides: TGTGCCAGCTCACCAAGCCCCTATCAGCCCCAGCATTTT. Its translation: CASSPSPYQPQHF.

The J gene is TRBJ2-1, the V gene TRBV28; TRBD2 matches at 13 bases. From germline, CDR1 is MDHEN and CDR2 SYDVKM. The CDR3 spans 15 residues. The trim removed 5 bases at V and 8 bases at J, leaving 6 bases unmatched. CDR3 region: CASSKLAGGPHEQFF. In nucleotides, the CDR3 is TGTGCCAGCAGTAAACTAGCGGGGGGGCCCCATGAGCAGTTCTTC.

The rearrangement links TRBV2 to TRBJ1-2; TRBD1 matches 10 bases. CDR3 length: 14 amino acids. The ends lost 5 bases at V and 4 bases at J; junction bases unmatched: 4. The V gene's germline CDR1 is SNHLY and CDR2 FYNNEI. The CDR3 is CASSSGQGFYGYTF. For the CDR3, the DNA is TGTGCCAGCAGTTCGGGACAGGGGTTCTATGGCTACACCTTC. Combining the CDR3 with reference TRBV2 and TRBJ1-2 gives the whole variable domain EPEVTQTPSHQVTQMGQEVILRCVPISNHLYFYWYRQILGQKVEFLVSFYNNEISEKSEIFDDQFSVERPDGSNFTLKIRSTKLEDSAMYFCASSSGQGFYGYTFGSGTRLTVV.

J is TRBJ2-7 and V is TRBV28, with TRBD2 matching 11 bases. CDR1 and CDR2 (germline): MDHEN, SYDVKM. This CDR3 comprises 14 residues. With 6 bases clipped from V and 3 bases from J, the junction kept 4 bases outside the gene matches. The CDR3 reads CASSPGTSGYEQYF. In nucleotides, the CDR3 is TGTGCCAGCAGCCCCGGGACTAGCGGCTACGAGCAGTACTTC.

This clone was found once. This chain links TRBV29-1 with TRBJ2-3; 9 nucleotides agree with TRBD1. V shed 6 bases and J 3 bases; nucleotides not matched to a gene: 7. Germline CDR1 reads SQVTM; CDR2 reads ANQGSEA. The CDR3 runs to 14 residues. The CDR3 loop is CSVAGTGRTDTQYF. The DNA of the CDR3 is TGCAGCGTGGCCGGGACAGGGAGGACAGATACGCAGTATTTT.

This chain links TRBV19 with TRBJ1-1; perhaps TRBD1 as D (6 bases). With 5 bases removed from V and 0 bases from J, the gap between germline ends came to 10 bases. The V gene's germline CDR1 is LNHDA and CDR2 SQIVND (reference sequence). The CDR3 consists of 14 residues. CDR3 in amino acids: CASSRQGMNTEAFF. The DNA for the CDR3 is TGTGCCAGTAGTCGGCAGGGGATGAACACTGAAGCTTTCTTT.

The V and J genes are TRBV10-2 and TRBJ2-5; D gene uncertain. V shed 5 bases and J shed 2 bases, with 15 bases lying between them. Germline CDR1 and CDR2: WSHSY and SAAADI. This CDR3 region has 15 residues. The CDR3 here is CASSSKGETQETQYF. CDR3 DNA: TGCGCCAGCAGTTCGAAAGGCGAGACTCAAGAGACCCAGTACTTC.

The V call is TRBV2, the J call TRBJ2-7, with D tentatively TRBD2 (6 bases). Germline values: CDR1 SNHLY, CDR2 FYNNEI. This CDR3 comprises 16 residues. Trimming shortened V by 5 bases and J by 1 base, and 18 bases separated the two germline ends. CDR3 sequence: CASSPSAPGSSYEQYF. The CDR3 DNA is TGTGCCAGCAGTCCTAGCGCTCCGGGATCGTCCTACGAGCAGTACTTC.

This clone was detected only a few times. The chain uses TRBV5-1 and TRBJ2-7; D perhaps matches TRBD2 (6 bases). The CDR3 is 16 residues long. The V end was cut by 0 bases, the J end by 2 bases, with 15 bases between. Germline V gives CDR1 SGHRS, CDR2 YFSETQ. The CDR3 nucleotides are TGCGCCAGCAGCTTGGAGGTTAGCGGAGCCGCCTACGAGCAGTACTTC. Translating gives CASSLEVSGAAYEQYF.

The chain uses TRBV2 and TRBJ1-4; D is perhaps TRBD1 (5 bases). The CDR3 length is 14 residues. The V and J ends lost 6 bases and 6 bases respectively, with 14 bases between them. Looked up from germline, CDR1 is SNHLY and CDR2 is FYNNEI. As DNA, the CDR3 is TGTGCCAGCAGGCAGCTGGGGGGAGATGAAAAACTGTTTTTT. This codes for CASRQLGGDEKLFF.

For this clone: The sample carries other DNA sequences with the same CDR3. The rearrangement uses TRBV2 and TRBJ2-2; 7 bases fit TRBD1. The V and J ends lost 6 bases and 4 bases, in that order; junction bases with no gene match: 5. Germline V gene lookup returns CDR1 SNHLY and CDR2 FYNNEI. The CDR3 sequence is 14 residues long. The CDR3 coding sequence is TGTGCCAGCAGGGAGGCAGGGGGCACCGGGGAGCTGTTTTTT. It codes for CASREAGGTGELFF.

CDR3 sequence (DNA): TGTGCCAGCAGTTTATTCGCTAGCTTCACAGATACGCAGTATTTT. This sequence encodes CASSLFASFTDTQYF. The rearrangement joins TRBV27 to TRBJ2-3, with D maybe TRBD2 (5 bases). CDR1 is MNHEY, CDR2 SMNVEV, per germline (reference sequence). Trimming took off 1 base at V and 2 bases at J, with 10 bases between the two ends. The CDR3 totals 15 residues.

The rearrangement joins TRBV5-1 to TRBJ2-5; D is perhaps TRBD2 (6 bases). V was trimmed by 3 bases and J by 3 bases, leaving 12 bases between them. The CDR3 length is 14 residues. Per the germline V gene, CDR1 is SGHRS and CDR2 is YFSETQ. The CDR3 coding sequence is TGCGCCAGCAGCTCGACCGGGGGAGAAGAGACCCAGTACTTC. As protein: CASSSTGGEETQYF.

The CDR3 loop is CASSLLNPTGLGYTF. The CDR3 DNA follows: TGTGCCAGCAGCCTTCTCAACCCGACAGGGTTAGGCTACACCTTC. The V call is TRBV7-2, the J call TRBJ1-2; 7 bases are a match to TRBD1. Per the germline V gene, CDR1 is SGHTA and CDR2 is FQGNSA. V lost 5 bases and J lost 8; bases outside the gene matches: 14. There are 15 residues in the CDR3.

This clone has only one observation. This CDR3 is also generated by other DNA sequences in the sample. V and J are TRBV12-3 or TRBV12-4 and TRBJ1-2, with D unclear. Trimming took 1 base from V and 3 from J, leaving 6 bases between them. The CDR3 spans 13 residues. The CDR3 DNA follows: TGTGCCAGCAGTTTAGATCGAGACTATGGCTACACCTTC. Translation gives CASSLDRDYGYTF.

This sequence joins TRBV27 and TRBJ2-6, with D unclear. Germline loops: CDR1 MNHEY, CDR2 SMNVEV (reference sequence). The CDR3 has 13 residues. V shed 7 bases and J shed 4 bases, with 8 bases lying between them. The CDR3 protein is CASTGTGANVLTF. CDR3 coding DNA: TGTGCCAGCACGGGTACGGGGGCCAACGTCCTGACTTTC.

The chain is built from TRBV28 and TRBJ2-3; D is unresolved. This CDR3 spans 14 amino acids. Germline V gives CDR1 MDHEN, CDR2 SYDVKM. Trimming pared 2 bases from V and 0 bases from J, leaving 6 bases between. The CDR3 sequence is CASSLPGSTDTQYF. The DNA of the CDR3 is TGTGCCAGCAGTTTACCTGGCAGCACAGATACGCAGTATTTT.

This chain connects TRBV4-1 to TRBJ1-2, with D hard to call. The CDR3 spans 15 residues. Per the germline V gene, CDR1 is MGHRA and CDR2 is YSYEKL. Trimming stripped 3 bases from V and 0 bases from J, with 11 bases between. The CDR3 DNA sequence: TGCGCCAGCAGCCAGGAGTGGAGCACTAACTATGGCTACACCTTC. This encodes CASSQEWSTNYGYTF.

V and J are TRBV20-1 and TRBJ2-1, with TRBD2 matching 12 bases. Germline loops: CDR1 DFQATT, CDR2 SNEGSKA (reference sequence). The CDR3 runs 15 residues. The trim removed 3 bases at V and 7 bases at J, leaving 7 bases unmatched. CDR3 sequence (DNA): TGCAGTGCTAGTCCGGGACTAGCGGGTGGTAATGAGCAGTTCTTC. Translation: CSASPGLAGGNEQFF.